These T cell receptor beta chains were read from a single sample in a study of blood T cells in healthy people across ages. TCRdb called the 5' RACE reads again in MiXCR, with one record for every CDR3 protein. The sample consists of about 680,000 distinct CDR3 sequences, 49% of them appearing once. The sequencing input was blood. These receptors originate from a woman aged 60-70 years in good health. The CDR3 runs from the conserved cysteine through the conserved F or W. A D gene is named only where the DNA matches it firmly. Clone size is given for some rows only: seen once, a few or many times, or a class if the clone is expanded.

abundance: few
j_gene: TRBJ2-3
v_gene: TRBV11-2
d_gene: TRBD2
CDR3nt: TGTGCCAGCAGCTTAGTCGGCGGGAGGCAAACAGATACGCAGTATTTT
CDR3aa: CASSLVGGRQTDTQYF

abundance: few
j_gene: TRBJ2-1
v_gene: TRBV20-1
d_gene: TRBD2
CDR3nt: TGCAGTGCTAATAGCGGGAGGGTCTCCTACAATGAGCAGTTCTTC
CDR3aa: CSANSGRVSYNEQFF

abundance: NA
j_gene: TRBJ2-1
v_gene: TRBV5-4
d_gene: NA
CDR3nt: TGTGCCAGCAGCTTGTATTGGGACTCTCCCTCGAAGCAGTTCTTC
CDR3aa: CASSLYWDSPSKQFF

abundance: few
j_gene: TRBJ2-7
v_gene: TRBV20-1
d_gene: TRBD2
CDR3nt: TGCAGTGCTAGAACTAGCGGGTTTACCTACGAGCAGTACTTC
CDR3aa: CSARTSGFTYEQYF

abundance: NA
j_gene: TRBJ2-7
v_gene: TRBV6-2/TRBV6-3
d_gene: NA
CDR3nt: TGTGCCAGCAGCCCGGGACCTAGGAACGAGCAGTACTTC
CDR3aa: CASSPGPRNEQYF

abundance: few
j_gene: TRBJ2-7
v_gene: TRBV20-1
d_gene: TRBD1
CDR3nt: TGCAGTGCTAGTCGCAGACAGGGGACCTCCTACGAGCAGTACTTC
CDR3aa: CSASRRQGTSYEQYF

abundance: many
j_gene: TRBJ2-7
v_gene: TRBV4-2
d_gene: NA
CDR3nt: TGTGCCAGCAGCCAAGATCTACAAGTCTACAATGAGCAGTACTTC
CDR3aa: CASSQDLQVYNEQYF

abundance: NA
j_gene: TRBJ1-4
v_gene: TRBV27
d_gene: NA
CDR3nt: TGTGCCAGCGCTAGGAGGTCTTTTAATGAAAAACTGTTTTTT
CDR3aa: CASARRSFNEKLFF

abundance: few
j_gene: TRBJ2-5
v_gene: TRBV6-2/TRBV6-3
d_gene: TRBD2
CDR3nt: TGTGCCAGCAGCTATACTAGCGGGAGACAGTACTTC
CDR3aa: CASSYTSGRQYF

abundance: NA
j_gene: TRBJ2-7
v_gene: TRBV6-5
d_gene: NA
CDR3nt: TGTGCCAGCAGTTACTCAGGACATTACAATGAGCAGTACTTC
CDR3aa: CASSYSGHYNEQYF

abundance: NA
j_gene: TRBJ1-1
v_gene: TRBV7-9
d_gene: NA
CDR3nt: TGTGCCAGCAGCCGGCGGGACAAACCTAAAGCTTTCTTT
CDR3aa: CASSRRDKPKAFF

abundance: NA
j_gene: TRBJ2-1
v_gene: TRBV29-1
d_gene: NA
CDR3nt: TGCAGCGTTGACGCCGGCACCTACAATGAGCAGTTCTTC
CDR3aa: CSVDAGTYNEQFF

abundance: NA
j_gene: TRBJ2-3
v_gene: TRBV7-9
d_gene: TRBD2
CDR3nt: TGTGCCAGCAGCTCGACTACTAGCGGGAGTTCAGATACGCAGTATTTT
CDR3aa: CASSSTTSGSSDTQYF

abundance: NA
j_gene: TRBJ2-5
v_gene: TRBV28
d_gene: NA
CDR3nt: TGTGCCAGCAGTTCCGGACTACAGGGTGAGCAGTACTTC
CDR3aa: CASSSGLQGEQYF

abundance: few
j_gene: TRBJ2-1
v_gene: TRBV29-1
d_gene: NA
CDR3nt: TGCAGCGTTGGGTCGGGAGTCCGGCAGTTCTTC
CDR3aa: CSVGSGVRQFF

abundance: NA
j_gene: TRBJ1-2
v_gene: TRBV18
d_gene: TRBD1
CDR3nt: TGCGCCAGCTCACCCTCGGACAGGGAATATGGCTACACCTTC
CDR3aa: CASSPSDREYGYTF

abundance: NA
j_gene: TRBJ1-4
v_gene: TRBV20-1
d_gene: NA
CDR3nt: TGCAGTGCTAGTTGGGGAGATAATGAAAAACTGTTTTTT
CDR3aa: CSASWGDNEKLFF

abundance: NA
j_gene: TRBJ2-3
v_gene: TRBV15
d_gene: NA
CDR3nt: TGTGCCACCAGCAGAACCCACCTGACAGCCGCAGATACGCAGTATTTT
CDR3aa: CATSRTHLTAADTQYF

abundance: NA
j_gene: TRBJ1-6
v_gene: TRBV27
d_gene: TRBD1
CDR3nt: TGCGCCAGCAGCACTGGCAGGGGGCGCGAAAATTCACCCCTCCACTTT
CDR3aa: CASSTGRGRENSPLHF